These 17 T cell receptor beta chains were all obtained from the same sample, sequenced in a study of blood T cell repertoires in COVID-19. Clones were sequenced by immunoSEQ multiplex PCR, and TCRdb holds only the in-frame ones, with some missing. In the table there are about 160,000 clones, roughly 83% of which are singletons. Sequenced input: peripheral blood. Receptors originate from a woman of 80 years or more with active or convalescent COVID-19.

Only one count was recorded for this clone. J is TRBJ1-3 and V is TRBV5-6, with D maybe TRBD1 (6 bases). The V gene's germline CDR1 is SGHDT and CDR2 YYEEEE. V was shortened by 0 bases and J by 0 bases, with 13 bases between the two germline ends. The CDR3 extends over 17 amino acids. CDR3 coding DNA: TGTGCCAGCAGCTTGGTTGGGGGGGCAAACTCTGGAAACACCATATATTTT. Translation gives CASSLVGGANSGNTIYF.

The chain carries TRBV9 and TRBJ1-2, with D perhaps matching TRBD1 (5 bases). The V gene's germline CDR1 is SGDLS and CDR2 YYNGEE. Trimming shortened V by 0 bases and J by 2 bases, and 8 bases separated the two germline ends. CDR3 length: 14 amino acids. The CDR3 nucleotides are TGTGCCAGCAGCGTAGGGGGGAGGAACTATGGCTACACCTTC. Its translation: CASSVGGRNYGYTF.

In the case of this clone: The sample contains more than one DNA sequence encoding this CDR3. The rearrangement links TRBV18 to TRBJ2-7; 9 bases agree with TRBD1. The CDR3 is made up of 14 amino acids. Germline V gene sequence: CDR1 KGHSH, CDR2 LQKENI. V trimming: 3 bases; J trimming: 0 bases; junction bases outside the gene matches: 0. CDR3 DNA sequence: TGTGCCAGCTCACCGGGACAGGGCTCCTACGAGCAGTACTTC. Its translation: CASSPGQGSYEQYF.

This chain links TRBV3-1 (or the pseudogene TRBV3-2) with TRBJ1-2; 7 bases agree with TRBD1. The germline V gene has CDR1 LGHDT and CDR2 YNNKEL (reference sequence). The V segment lost 6 bases and the J segment 4 bases; nucleotides outside the gene matches: 5. The CDR3 is 13 residues long. CDR3 in amino acids: CASSRDRFYGYTF. CDR3 nucleotide sequence: TGTGCCAGCAGTCGGGACAGATTCTATGGCTACACCTTC.

This clone was seen a handful of times. This sequence joins TRBV24-1 and TRBJ2-2, with D possibly TRBD2 on 6 matching bases. V was pared by 9 bases and J by 9 bases, with 16 bases between. This CDR3 is 13 amino acids long. Germline-derived CDR1 and CDR2 are KGHDR and SFDVKD. The CDR3 is CATQDSGDWELFF. In DNA form, the CDR3 reads TGTGCCACCCAAGACTCCGGGGACTGGGAGCTGTTTTTT.

A single count supports this clone. The chain is built from TRBV18 and TRBJ2-7; 10 bases align to TRBD1. The germline CDR1 and CDR2 sequences are KGHSH and LQKENI. The CDR3 is 14 amino acids. After removal of 3 bases from V and 4 bases from J, the junction contained 3 bases not matched to a gene. The CDR3 protein is CASSPRTGGYEQYF. For the CDR3, the DNA is TGTGCCAGCTCACCCCGGACAGGGGGTTACGAGCAGTACTTC.

The CDR3 coding sequence is TGTGCCAGCAGTCAGAGCGGGGGGGCCGTGGAGACCCAGTACTTC. Its translation: CASSQSGGAVETQYF. The rearrangement uses TRBV6-5 and TRBJ2-5; 10 nucleotides agree with TRBD2. The germline V gene encodes CDR1 MNHEY and CDR2 SVGAGI. V shed 5 bases, J shed 5 bases, and the junction held 8 bases outside the gene matches. CDR3 size: 15 residues.

The genes are TRBV13 and TRBJ2-4; D ambiguous. The germline V gene encodes CDR1 PRHDT and CDR2 FYEKMQ (reference sequence). The CDR3 spans 14 residues. The ends were cut back, 5 bases at V and 7 bases at J, with 15 bases in the middle. The CDR3 spells CASSPPLNSNIQYF. The CDR3 bases are TGTGCCAGCAGCCCCCCCCTAAACAGTAACATTCAGTACTTC.

This clone showed up just a few times. The chain is built from TRBV7-6 and TRBJ1-6, with 9 bases aligning to TRBD1. This CDR3 region has 15 residues. Trimming at V came to 5 bases and at J to 5 bases, leaving 4 bases not matched to a gene. Per germline, CDR1 SGHVS and CDR2 FNYEAQ. The CDR3 loop is CASSLRTGDNSPLHF. As DNA, the CDR3 is TGTGCCAGCAGCCTGAGGACAGGGGATAATTCACCCCTCCACTTT.

This chain uses TRBV27 with TRBJ2-3; 9 nucleotides line up with TRBD1. V lost 10 bases and J lost 5; bases outside the gene matches: 7. This CDR3 region has 13 residues. CDR1 MNHEY and CDR2 SMNVEV come from the germline V gene (reference sequence). CDR3 region: CATNRGQGDTQYF. The CDR3 DNA reads TGTGCCACCAACAGGGGGCAAGGAGATACGCAGTATTTT.

This chain links TRBV5-1 with TRBJ1-2, with D unresolved. Germline CDR1 reads SGHRS; CDR2 reads YFSETQ. The CDR3 is 13 residues long. V lost 4 bases, J lost 2 bases, and 9 bases lay in between. The CDR3 DNA reads as TGCGCCAGCAGCCTCGACATGAACTATGGCTACACCTTC. Residues: CASSLDMNYGYTF.

The chain employs TRBV5-1 and TRBJ2-7; D is perhaps TRBD1 (5 bases). Germline assignment: CDR1 SGHRS and CDR2 YFSETQ. Trimming stripped 4 bases from V and 3 bases from J, with 14 bases between. The CDR3 has 14 residues. The CDR3 sequence: CASSGADSIYEQYF. The CDR3 DNA is TGCGCCAGCAGCGGCGCCGACAGCATCTACGAGCAGTACTTC.

V usage is TRBV19 and J usage is TRBJ1-1; tentatively, D is TRBD1 (5 bases). The CDR3 runs to 15 residues. Germline V lookup: CDR1 LNHDA, CDR2 SQIVND (reference sequence). Trimming removed 2 bases from V and 9 bases from J, with 19 bases in between. This chain's CDR3 is CASSIFRAGPNQAFF. In nucleotides, the CDR3 is TGTGCCAGTAGTATATTTCGCGCGGGACCGAACCAAGCTTTCTTT.

This clone was counted only a few times. The chain has TRBV6-1 and TRBJ1-5; 7 positions match TRBD1. Per germline, CDR1 MNHNS and CDR2 SASEGT. The junction had 3 bases not matched to a gene; V was cut back by 3 bases and J by 4 bases. CDR3 length equals 14 residues. The CDR3: CASSETGLNQPQHF. CDR3 in DNA: TGTGCCAGCAGTGAGACAGGGCTGAATCAGCCCCAGCATTTT.

This clone appeared a single time. The CDR3 sequence is CASSPGRDSGNTIYF. The CDR3 DNA sequence: TGTGCCAGCTCACCAGGAAGAGACAGTGGAAACACCATATATTTT. The chain has TRBV18 and TRBJ1-3; a weak D match, TRBD1 (5 bases). This CDR3 has 15 residues. Germline CDR1 reads KGHSH; CDR2 reads LQKENI. The V gene lost 2 bases and the J gene lost 3 bases, with 11 bases spanning the gap.

Only one count was recorded for this clone. This chain joins TRBV5-5 and TRBJ1-2; D might be TRBD1 (5 bases). Between the trimmed V and J ends, which lost 1 base and 4 bases, there was a span of 11 bases. From germline, CDR1 is SGHKS and CDR2 YYEKEE (reference sequence). This CDR3 contains 14 residues. The CDR3 sequence is CASSLTGDGYGYTF. The CDR3 nucleotides read TGTGCCAGCAGCTTGACGGGGGACGGCTATGGCTACACCTTC.

The J gene is TRBJ2-2, the V gene TRBV13; D not resolved. The CDR3 length is 14 residues. Trimming took 5 bases from V and 0 from J, leaving 7 bases between them. Germline CDR1 and CDR2: PRHDT and FYEKMQ (reference sequence). DNA for the CDR3: TGTGCCAGCAGCCCCACACCGAACACCGGGGAGCTGTTTTTT. Amino acid sequence: CASSPTPNTGELFF.